These 32 T cell receptor beta chains came from one sample sequenced in a study of blood T cell repertoires in COVID-19. Sequenced by immunoSEQ multiplex PCR; TCRdb stores in-frame clones only, minus some. The table includes a few hundred thousand clones, approximately 86% detected once. The sample consisted of peripheral blood. The source is a man younger than 40 with active or convalescent COVID-19.

CDR3 amino acids: CASSLALGTGQGEPYSNQPQHF. DNA of the CDR3: TGTGCCAGCAGCTTAGCCCTAGGAACGGGACAGGGGGAACCGTATAGCAATCAGCCCCAGCATTTT. V is TRBV7-6 and J is TRBJ1-5, with 11 nucleotides matching TRBD1. The CDR3 runs to 22 residues. CDR1 SGHVS and CDR2 FNYEAQ come from the germline V gene. The ends lost 0 bases at V and 0 bases at J; junction bases unmatched: 16.

The genes are TRBV19 and TRBJ1-4; no clear D gene. Trimming took 3 bases from V and 7 from J, leaving 9 bases between them. CDR3 length: 13 amino acids. CDR1 LNHDA and CDR2 SQIVND come from the germline V gene (reference sequence). CDR3 DNA sequence: TGTGCCAGTAGTATGGTATCCGGTGAAAAACTGTTTTTT. It codes for CASSMVSGEKLFF.

This clone has just a few counts. The V call is TRBV19, the J call TRBJ1-5, with no clear D. The germline gives CDR1 LNHDA, CDR2 SQIVND (reference sequence). The CDR3 loop spans 13 amino acids. CDR3 bases: TGTGGCGTGGGCCTCCAAGCGGGTCAGCCCCAGCATTTT. Its protein is CGVGLQAGQPQHF.

The table lists this clone with a few counts. This chain connects TRBV5-1 to TRBJ2-7; 7 bases fit TRBD1. Germline assignment: CDR1 SGHRS and CDR2 YFSETQ. J was trimmed by 4 bases and V by 0 bases; bases with no gene match: 7. The CDR3 sequence is 15 residues long. DNA for the CDR3: TGCGCCAGCAGCTTGGAAGCGACAGGGATGTACGAGCAGTACTTC. Amino acids: CASSLEATGMYEQYF.

The chain couples TRBV2 to TRBJ1-2; 10 nucleotides match TRBD1. The trim removed 4 bases at V and 5 bases at J, leaving 16 bases unmatched. Germline V CDR1 and CDR2: SNHLY, FYNNEI. CDR3 size: 18 residues. CDR3 DNA: TGTGCCAGCAGTGTAGGGGCCCGGACAGGGGGACCCTTTTATGGCTACACCTTC. This translates into CASSVGARTGGPFYGYTF.

The rearrangement joins TRBV6-1 to TRBJ2-5; D call uncertain. Between the trimmed V and J ends, which lost 2 bases and 0 bases, there was a span of 4 bases. The germline CDR1 and CDR2 sequences are MNHNS and SASEGT. The length of the CDR3 is 13 residues. The CDR3 DNA reads as TGTGCCAGCAGTGAAACACACCAAGAGACCCAGTACTTC. Protein product: CASSETHQETQYF.

The V call is TRBV4-3, the J call TRBJ1-1; 7 bases are a match to TRBD1. This CDR3 spans 14 amino acids. The V gene's germline CDR1 is LGHNA and CDR2 YSLEER. The V and J ends lost 6 bases and 0 bases, in that order; junction bases with no gene match: 4. In DNA form, the CDR3 reads TGCGCCAGCAGTAGGGGACAGTTGAACACTGAAGCTTTCTTT. Its protein product is CASSRGQLNTEAFF.

The CDR3 sequence is CASSIRDRGNSPLHF. Here the CDR3 DNA reads TGTGCCAGCAGCATCCGGGACAGGGGTAATTCACCCCTCCACTTT. This rearrangement joins TRBV5-6 to TRBJ1-6; 10 positions agree with TRBD1. J lost 6 bases, V lost 4 bases, and 4 bases had no gene match. CDR3 size: 15 residues. CDR1 and CDR2 (germline): SGHDT, YYEEEE.

This rearrangement joins TRBV7-9 to TRBJ2-7, with 8 bases identical to TRBD1. The germline gives CDR1 SEHNR, CDR2 FQNEAQ (reference sequence). The V segment lost 6 bases and the J segment 4 bases; nucleotides outside the gene matches: 8. This CDR3 is built from 14 residues. CDR3 protein: CASSLTGERYEQYF. The CDR3 nucleotides read TGTGCCAGCAGTCTGACAGGGGAGAGGTACGAGCAGTACTTC.

The chain has TRBV25-1 and TRBJ1-6; 7 bases align to TRBD1. V lost 6 bases to trimming and J lost 4 bases; unmatched junction nucleotides: 3. The germline V gene encodes CDR1 MGHDK and CDR2 SYGVNS. The CDR3 is 14 residues long. CDR3 DNA sequence: TGTGCCAGCAGCGTGACAGGGTATAATTCACCCCTCCACTTT. Protein sequence: CASSVTGYNSPLHF.

This chain links TRBV5-6 with TRBJ2-3, with 16 bases fitting TRBD2. Germline loops: CDR1 SGHDT, CDR2 YYEEEE. This CDR3 contains 17 residues. The J segment lost 1 base and the V segment lost 4 bases, leaving 3 bases of the junction unmatched. The CDR3 coding sequence is TGTGCCAGCAGCCGCGGGACTAGCGGGGGGGGCACAGATACGCAGTATTTT. This encodes CASSRGTSGGGTDTQYF.

The CDR3 DNA sequence: TGTGCCACCAGTGACAACAGGGGGCGCACAGATACGCAGTATTTT. Its translation: CATSDNRGRTDTQYF. The genes are TRBV24-1 and TRBJ2-3, with 9 bases aligning to TRBD1. This CDR3 comprises 15 residues. The junction had 2 bases not matched to a gene; V was cut back by 4 bases and J by 1 base. Looked up from germline, CDR1 is KGHDR and CDR2 is SFDVKD.

Turning to this clone: The identical CDR3 is also encoded by other nucleotide sequences in the sample. The V gene is TRBV15, the J gene TRBJ2-7, with D tentatively TRBD1 (5 bases). This CDR3 comprises 14 residues. Germline V gene sequence: CDR1 LNHNV, CDR2 YYDKDF (reference sequence). V lost 0 bases, J lost 1 base, and 7 bases lay in between. This CDR3 is CATSRDRGSYEQYF. The CDR3 nucleotides read TGTGCCACCAGCAGAGATAGGGGTTCCTACGAGCAGTACTTC.

J is TRBJ2-3 and V is TRBV4-1; D gene unclear. V shed 3 bases and J shed 4 bases, with 20 bases lying between them. Germline CDR1 reads MGHRA; CDR2 reads YSYEKL. This CDR3 is 17 amino acids long. CDR3 in DNA: TGCGCCAGCAGCCAGGGTAGGCTAGGAATCGCAGCAGATACGCAGTATTTT. Protein sequence: CASSQGRLGIAADTQYF.

The CDR3 loop reads CASSSRSWGPGTDTQYF. In nucleotides, the CDR3 is TGTGCCAGCAGCTCCCGATCGTGGGGGCCCGGCACAGATACGCAGTATTTT. The V and J genes are TRBV13 and TRBJ2-3, with D perhaps TRBD1 (6 bases). CDR3 length: 17 amino acids. V lost 4 bases and J 1 base, leaving 18 bases between the germline ends. The V gene's germline CDR1 is PRHDT and CDR2 FYEKMQ (reference sequence).

The V and J genes are TRBV7-2 and TRBJ1-2; 9 bases match TRBD1. Germline loops: CDR1 SGHTA, CDR2 FQGNSA. V was clipped by 5 bases and J by 3 bases; unmatched bases: 7. The CDR3 extends over 15 amino acids. CDR3 loop: CASSPGTGLYYGYTF. The CDR3 DNA sequence: TGTGCCAGCAGCCCCGGGACAGGGTTATACTATGGCTACACCTTC.

The chain is built from TRBV7-2 and TRBJ1-2; 10 bases match TRBD1. CDR3 length: 12 residues. Germline-derived CDR1 and CDR2 are SGHTA and FQGNSA. The V segment lost 9 bases and the J segment 4 bases; nucleotides outside the gene matches: 2. CDR3 region: CARGDRGYGYTF. Here the CDR3 DNA reads TGTGCCAGGGGGGACAGGGGCTATGGCTACACCTTC.

The V gene is TRBV15, the J gene TRBJ1-2, with D possibly TRBD1 on 5 matching bases. The V and J ends lost 1 base and 3 bases respectively, with 15 bases between them. The CDR3 has 16 amino acids. Germline values: CDR1 LNHNV, CDR2 YYDKDF (reference sequence). CDR3 in DNA: TGTGCCACCAGCAGAGGGCAGGGAACTATTGACTATGGCTACACCTTC. This gives the protein CATSRGQGTIDYGYTF.

The CDR3 bases are TGTGCCAGCAGCCCGGGGACAATCCAAGAGACCCAGTACTTC. Translating it yields CASSPGTIQETQYF. This rearrangement joins TRBV9 to TRBJ2-5; perhaps TRBD1 as D (6 bases). V was shortened by 4 bases and J by 1 base, with 11 bases between the two germline ends. The CDR3 spans 14 residues. Germline V gene sequence: CDR1 SGDLS, CDR2 YYNGEE.

This chain joins TRBV24-1 and TRBJ2-1; D not certain. V was pared by 4 bases and J by 0 bases, with 6 bases between. Germline V gene data show CDR1 as KGHDR and CDR2 as SFDVKD. The CDR3 runs to 14 residues. Here the CDR3 DNA reads TGTGCCACCAGTGAGTCCAGCTCCTACAATGAGCAGTTCTTC. Encoded protein: CATSESSSYNEQFF.

This clone appeared a few times. This sequence joins TRBV6-6 and TRBJ2-2; D is possibly TRBD2 (5 bases). Trimming removed 7 bases from V and 1 base from J, with 10 bases in between. CDR3 size: 14 residues. From germline, CDR1 is MNHNY and CDR2 SVGAGI (reference sequence). CDR3 loop: CASNVGENTGELFF. DNA of the CDR3: TGTGCCAGCAATGTCGGGGAGAACACCGGGGAGCTGTTTTTT.

The genes are TRBV20-1 and TRBJ1-2; D call uncertain. CDR1 and CDR2 from the germline V gene are DFQATT and SNEGSKA (reference sequence). V lost 3 bases and J lost 7, with 15 bases in between. The CDR3 totals 13 residues. The CDR3 loop reads CSASRVADSGYTF. CDR3 coding DNA: TGCAGTGCTAGTAGAGTGGCAGACTCTGGCTACACCTTC.

This clone was detected once. The rearrangement joins TRBV27 to TRBJ1-6; the match to TRBD1 covers 12 bases. V was clipped by 8 bases and J by 7 bases; unmatched bases: 3. Germline V gene data show CDR1 as MNHEY and CDR2 as SMNVEV (reference sequence). The CDR3 is 14 residues long. The CDR3, as DNA: TGTGCCAGCGGGACAGGGGGCGTAAATTCACCCCTCCACTTT. The encoded protein is CASGTGGVNSPLHF.

The chain links TRBV27 to TRBJ1-5; 7 bases match TRBD1. Losses at the gene ends were 4 bases for V and 3 bases for J; bases not matched to a gene: 3. Germline values: CDR1 MNHEY, CDR2 SMNVEV (reference sequence). The CDR3 consists of 14 residues. CDR3 DNA sequence: TGTGCCAGCAGTTCACAGGGGTCCAATCAGCCCCAGCATTTT. This encodes CASSSQGSNQPQHF.

The gene calls are TRBV5-4 and TRBJ2-1; possible D gene TRBD2, 5 bases. The CDR3 runs 15 residues. The V gene lost 3 bases and the J gene lost 4 bases, with 14 bases spanning the gap. CDR1 and CDR2 (germline): SGHNT, YYREEE (reference sequence). The DNA for the CDR3 is TGTGCCAGCAGCTCCATACGGGGAGAGTACAATGAGCAGTTCTTC. Translated, it gives CASSSIRGEYNEQFF.

This chain connects TRBV7-2 to TRBJ1-4, with TRBD1 as a possible D gene (6 bases). The CDR3 contains 12 residues. V lost 5 bases, J lost 8 bases, and 9 bases lay in between. CDR1 is SGHTA, CDR2 FQGNSA, per germline. The CDR3 protein is CASSTTGEKLFF. The CDR3 bases are TGTGCCAGCAGCACTACAGGGGAAAAACTGTTTTTT.

Concerning this clone itself: Other DNA sequences in the same sample also yield this CDR3. This chain joins TRBV19 and TRBJ2-5, with 7 bases lining up with TRBD1. Germline trimming cut 4 bases from V and 3 bases from J; bases unmatched to any gene: 2. Germline V gene data show CDR1 as LNHDA and CDR2 as SQIVND (reference sequence). The CDR3 has 13 amino acids. The CDR3 nucleotides are TGTGCCAGTAGTACTGACAGGGAAGAGACCCAGTACTTC. Translation gives CASSTDREETQYF.

The gene calls are TRBV5-1 and TRBJ2-3; D remains ambiguous. V was cut by 0 bases and J by 5 bases, with 16 bases left in between. The CDR3 is 16 amino acids. Per the germline V gene, CDR1 is SGHRS and CDR2 is YFSETQ. The CDR3 DNA is TGCGCCAGCAGCTTGGCCGGCCAGGCCCACATAGATACGCAGTATTTT. It encodes CASSLAGQAHIDTQYF.

V and J are TRBV7-6 and TRBJ2-7, with TRBD1 identical over 8 bases. Unmatched junction bases numbered 7, after V lost 4 bases and J lost 5 bases. The CDR3 runs to 14 residues. The germline V gene encodes CDR1 SGHVS and CDR2 FNYEAQ. CDR3 amino acids: CASSSLTGVHEQYF. CDR3 nucleotide sequence: TGTGCCAGCAGCTCATTGACAGGGGTCCACGAGCAGTACTTC.

The chain has TRBV20-1 and TRBJ2-3; no firm D call. CDR1 and CDR2 from the germline V gene are DFQATT and SNEGSKA (reference sequence). Deletions cut 5 bases from V and 4 bases from J, with 7 bases between. The CDR3 totals 11 residues. The chain's CDR3 is CSAQIADTQYF. The DNA of the CDR3 is TGCAGTGCTCAGATTGCAGATACGCAGTATTTT.

This clone was counted a single time. This chain uses TRBV2 with TRBJ1-5, with 12 bases fitting TRBD1. The CDR3 is made up of 15 amino acids. Unmatched junction bases numbered 0, after V lost 3 bases and J lost 3 bases. Germline V gene lookup returns CDR1 SNHLY and CDR2 FYNNEI. CDR3 sequence: CASSEGQGANQPQHF. The CDR3 nucleotides are TGTGCCAGCAGTGAGGGACAGGGGGCCAATCAGCCCCAGCATTTT.

This clone was recorded once. This chain joins TRBV19 and TRBJ1-5; 8 bases are shared with TRBD1. CDR1 and CDR2 (germline): LNHDA, SQIVND (reference sequence). CDR3 length: 15 amino acids. V shed 6 bases, J shed 0 bases, and the junction held 4 bases outside the gene matches. CDR3 in amino acids: CASRRTGNSNQPQHF. CDR3 bases: TGTGCCAGTAGGAGGACAGGGAATAGCAATCAGCCCCAGCATTTT.